This T cell receptor beta chain originates from a study of shared clonotypes between healthy human individuals. Broader study findings: Relative to memory subsets, naive subsets generally showed larger estimated richness. Around 5% was the fraction of naive CD4 clonotypes found shared across a few donors.

The study enrolled healthy HIV-negative adults without recent acute infections or vaccinations as donors. Regarding this clone: Antigen: not known.

For sorted subsets, 150 to 200 ng DNA per replicate equaled about 30,000 T cell genomes. Using immunoSEQ multiplex PCR, the repertoire was profiled, and TCRdb retains in-frame clones only, with some absent. Here the sample spans around 700,000 clones, around 72% being singletons. Sample: memory CD4+ T cells sorted from blood. Documented subset: CD45RA-negative fraction. This TCR came from a woman aged 25-40 years in good health.

CDR3 coding DNA: TGCGCCAGCAGTGATGGGGGGAGCGAAAACATTCAGTACTTC. This codes for CASSDGGSENIQYF. V usage is TRBV10-1 and J usage is TRBJ2-4, with D possibly being TRBD2 (6 bases). From germline, CDR1 is WNHNN and CDR2 SYGVQD (reference sequence). V lost 3 bases, J lost 5 bases, and 11 bases lay in between. The CDR3 contains 14 residues.